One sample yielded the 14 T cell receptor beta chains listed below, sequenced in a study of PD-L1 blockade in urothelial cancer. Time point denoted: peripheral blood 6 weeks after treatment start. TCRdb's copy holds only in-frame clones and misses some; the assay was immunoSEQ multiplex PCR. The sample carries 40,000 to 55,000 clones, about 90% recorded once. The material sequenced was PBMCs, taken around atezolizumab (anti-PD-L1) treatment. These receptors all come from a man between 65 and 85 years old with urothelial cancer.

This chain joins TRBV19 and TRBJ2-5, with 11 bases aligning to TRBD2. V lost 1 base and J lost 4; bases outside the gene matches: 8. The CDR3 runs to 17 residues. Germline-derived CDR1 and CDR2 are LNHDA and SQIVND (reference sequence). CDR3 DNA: TGTGCCAGTAGTATAGGGAGTAGCGGGAGGGCCGGAGAGACCCAGTACTTC. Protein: CASSIGSSGRAGETQYF.

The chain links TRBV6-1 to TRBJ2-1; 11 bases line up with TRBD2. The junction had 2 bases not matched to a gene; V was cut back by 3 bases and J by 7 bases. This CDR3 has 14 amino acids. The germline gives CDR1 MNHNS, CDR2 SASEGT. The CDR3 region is CASSETSGINEQFF. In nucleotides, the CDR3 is TGTGCCAGCAGTGAGACTAGCGGGATAAATGAGCAGTTCTTC.

The CDR3 DNA sequence: TGCGCCAGCAGCTTGGATAGCGGGAGCTCCTACAATGAGCAGTTCTTC. Translated: CASSLDSGSSYNEQFF. V gene TRBV5-1 combines with J gene TRBJ2-1; 9 bases match TRBD2. From germline, CDR1 is SGHRS and CDR2 YFSETQ. This CDR3 region has 16 residues. With 0 bases clipped from V and 0 bases from J, the junction kept 1 base outside the gene matches. Combining the CDR3 with reference TRBV5-1 and TRBJ2-1 gives the whole variable domain KAGVTQTPRYLIKTRGQQVTLSCSPISGHRSVSWYQQTPGQGLQFLFEYFSETQRNKGNFPGRFSGRQFSNSRSEMNVSTLELGDSALYLCASSLDSGSSYNEQFFGPGTRLTVL.

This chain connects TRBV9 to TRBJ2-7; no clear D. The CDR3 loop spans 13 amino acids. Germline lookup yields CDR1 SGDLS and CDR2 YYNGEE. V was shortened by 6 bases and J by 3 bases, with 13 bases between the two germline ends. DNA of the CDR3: TGTGCCAGCAAAGCCCAACGAGACTACGAGCAGTACTTC. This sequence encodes CASKAQRDYEQYF.

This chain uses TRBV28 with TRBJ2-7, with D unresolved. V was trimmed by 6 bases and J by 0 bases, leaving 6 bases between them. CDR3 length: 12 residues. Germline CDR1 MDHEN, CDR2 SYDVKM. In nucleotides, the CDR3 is TGTGCCAGCAGCCTAAGCTCCTACGAGCAGTACTTC. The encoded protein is CASSLSSYEQYF.

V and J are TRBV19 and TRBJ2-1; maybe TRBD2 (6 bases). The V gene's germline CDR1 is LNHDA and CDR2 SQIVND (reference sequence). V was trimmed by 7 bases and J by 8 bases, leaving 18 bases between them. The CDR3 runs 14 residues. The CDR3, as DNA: TGTGCCAGTAAGGAGGATAGCGGAGCCCATGAGCAGTTCTTC. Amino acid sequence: CASKEDSGAHEQFF.

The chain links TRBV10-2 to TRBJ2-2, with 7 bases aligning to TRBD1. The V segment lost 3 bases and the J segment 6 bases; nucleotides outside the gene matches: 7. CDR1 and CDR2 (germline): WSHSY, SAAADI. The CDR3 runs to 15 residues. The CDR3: CASSEGGRVAGELFF. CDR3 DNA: TGCGCCAGCAGTGAAGGGGGCAGAGTGGCCGGGGAGCTGTTTTTT.

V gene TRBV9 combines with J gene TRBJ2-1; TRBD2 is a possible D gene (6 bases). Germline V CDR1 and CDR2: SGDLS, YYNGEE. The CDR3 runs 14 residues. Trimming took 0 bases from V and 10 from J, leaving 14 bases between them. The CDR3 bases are TGTGCCAGCAGCGTAGGGCCGGGAGCACACGAGCAGTTCTTC. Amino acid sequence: CASSVGPGAHEQFF.

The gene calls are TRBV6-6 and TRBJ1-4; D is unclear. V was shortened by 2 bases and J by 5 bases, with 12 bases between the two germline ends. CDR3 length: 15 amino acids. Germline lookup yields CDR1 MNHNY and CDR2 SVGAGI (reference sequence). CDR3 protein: CASSYGRGRNEKLFF. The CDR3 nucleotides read TGTGCCAGCAGTTACGGGCGTGGGAGAAATGAAAAACTGTTTTTT.

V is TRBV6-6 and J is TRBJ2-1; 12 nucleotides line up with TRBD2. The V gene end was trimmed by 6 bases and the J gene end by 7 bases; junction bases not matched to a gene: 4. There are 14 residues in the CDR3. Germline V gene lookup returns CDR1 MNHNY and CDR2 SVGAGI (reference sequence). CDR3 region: CASSLGTSGNEQFF. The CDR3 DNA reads TGTGCCAGCAGCCTCGGGACTAGCGGGAATGAGCAGTTCTTC.

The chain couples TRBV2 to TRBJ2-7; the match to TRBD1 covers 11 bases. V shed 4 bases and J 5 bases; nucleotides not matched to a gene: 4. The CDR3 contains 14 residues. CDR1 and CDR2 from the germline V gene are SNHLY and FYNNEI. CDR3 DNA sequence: TGTGCCAGCAGTGGGACAGGGGGCGTGGACGAGCAGTACTTC. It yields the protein CASSGTGGVDEQYF.

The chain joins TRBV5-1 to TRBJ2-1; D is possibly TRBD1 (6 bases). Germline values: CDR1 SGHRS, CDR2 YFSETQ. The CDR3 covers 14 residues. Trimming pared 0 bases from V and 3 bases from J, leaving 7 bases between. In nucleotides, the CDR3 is TGCGCCAGCAGCTTGGCAGGGGACTACAATGAGCAGTTCTTC. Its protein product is CASSLAGDYNEQFF.

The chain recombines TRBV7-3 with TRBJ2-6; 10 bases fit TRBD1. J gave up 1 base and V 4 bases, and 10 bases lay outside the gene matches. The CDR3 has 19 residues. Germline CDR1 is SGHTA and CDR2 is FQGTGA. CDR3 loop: CASSSPRGQGVSGANVLTF. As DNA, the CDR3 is TGTGCCAGCAGCTCTCCCCGAGGACAGGGGGTTTCTGGGGCCAACGTCCTGACTTTC.

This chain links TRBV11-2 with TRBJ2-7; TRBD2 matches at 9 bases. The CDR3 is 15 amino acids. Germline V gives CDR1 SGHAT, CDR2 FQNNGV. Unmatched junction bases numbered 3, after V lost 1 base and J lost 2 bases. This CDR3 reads CASSLGGLATYEQYF. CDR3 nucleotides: TGTGCCAGCAGCTTAGGGGGACTAGCAACCTACGAGCAGTACTTC.